One sample yielded the 23 T cell receptor beta chains listed below, sequenced in a study of beta chain features in type 1 diabetes. Expressed TCRB transcripts were sequenced after all isolated RNA was converted to cDNA. The protocol was immunoSEQ multiplex PCR, while the TCRdb copy is restricted to in-frame clones and leaves out a portion. The sample yields under 450,000 clones, 11% to 15% seen once. Input material: naive CD4+ T cells from blood. The receptors shown here come from a man aged 25-45 years in good health.

This sequence joins TRBV28 and TRBJ2-7; D may be TRBD1 (6 bases). V was trimmed by 6 bases and J by 0 bases, leaving 18 bases between them. The CDR3 loop spans 16 amino acids. Germline loops: CDR1 MDHEN, CDR2 SYDVKM. In DNA form, the CDR3 reads TGTGCCAGCAGCCTTACCGGGACATTCAGCTCCTACGAGCAGTACGTC. Amino acids: CASSLTGTFSSYEQYV.

A few counts support this clone. The V and J genes are TRBV7-2 and TRBJ2-2; a possible D gene is TRBD2 (5 bases). V lost 3 bases, J lost 4 bases, and 12 bases lay in between. The germline CDR1 and CDR2 sequences are SGHTA and FQGNSA. The CDR3 contains 15 residues. The CDR3 region has the DNA TGTGCCAGCAGCTTCGTAACGGGGTCCACCGGGGAGCTGTTTTTT. This sequence encodes CASSFVTGSTGELFF.

V usage is TRBV9 and J usage is TRBJ2-2; D perhaps matches TRBD2 (5 bases). The germline gives CDR1 SGDLS, CDR2 YYNGEE. This CDR3 has 16 amino acids. V lost 0 bases to trimming and J lost 0 bases, with 9 bases between them. Here the CDR3 reads CASSVGGQPNTGELFF. The CDR3 DNA sequence: TGTGCCAGCAGCGTAGGCGGGCAGCCGAACACCGGGGAGCTGTTTTTT.

The J gene is TRBJ2-7, the V gene TRBV5-4; D is uncertain. CDR3 length: 14 amino acids. CDR1 is SGHNT, CDR2 YYREEE, per germline (reference sequence). V lost 0 bases and J lost 3, with 10 bases in between. The CDR3 here is CASSLAGRSYEQYV. CDR3 DNA sequence: TGTGCCAGCAGCTTGGCCGGGCGGAGCTACGAGCAGTACGTC.

The chain links TRBV6-5 to TRBJ2-7; D unresolved. The CDR3 is 14 amino acids. Trimming shortened V by 5 bases and J by 2 bases, and 13 bases separated the two germline ends. CDR1 is MNHEY and CDR2 is SVGAGI in the germline V gene. This CDR3 is CASSGGRTPYEQYF. The CDR3 coding sequence is TGTGCCAGCAGTGGCGGACGGACCCCCTACGAGCAGTACTTC.

This clone has only a few counts. The chain is built from TRBV29-1 and TRBJ2-1; maybe TRBD2 (6 bases). V lost 5 bases and J lost 5, with 13 bases in between. This CDR3 region has 13 residues. CDR1 and CDR2 (germline): SQVTM, ANQGSEA. The CDR3 region is CSVRGTVDNEQFF. CDR3 DNA sequence: TGCAGCGTTCGCGGGACGGTAGACAATGAGCAGTTCTTC.

This clone was counted between two and nine times. The chain couples TRBV11-3 to TRBJ2-3; D tentatively fits TRBD1 or TRBD2 (5 bases each). The germline V gene has CDR1 SGHNT and CDR2 YENEEA. The CDR3 spans 14 residues. V gave up 3 bases and J gave up 3 bases, with 10 bases separating them. CDR3 loop: CASSFTGGTDTQYF. CDR3 nucleotides: TGTGCCAGCAGCTTTACTGGGGGTACAGATACGCAGTATTTT.

The chain recombines TRBV13 with TRBJ1-2; 9 bases are a match to TRBD1. After removal of 5 bases from V and 8 bases from J, the junction contained 9 bases not matched to a gene. The CDR3 is 14 residues long. CDR1 is PRHDT, CDR2 FYEKMQ, per germline (reference sequence). The CDR3 region is CASSGPGQGDGYTF. The CDR3 nucleotides are TGTGCCAGCAGCGGACCGGGACAGGGTGACGGCTACACCTTC.

This clone showed up just a few times. The V gene is TRBV5-1, the J gene TRBJ2-3; D might be TRBD2 (5 bases). This CDR3 has 15 amino acids. V lost 0 bases and J lost 1, with 9 bases in between. Germline V lookup: CDR1 SGHRS, CDR2 YFSETQ. In DNA, the CDR3 is TGCGCCAGCAGCTTGGATGCGGGTGGCACAGATACGCAGTATTTT. It specifies CASSLDAGGTDTQYF.

Only a few counts were recorded for this clone. The chain uses TRBV10-3 and TRBJ2-1; 12 positions agree with TRBD2. The CDR3 has 17 residues. Trimming took 4 bases from V and 5 from J; bases not matched to a gene: 9. CDR1 ENHRY and CDR2 SYGVKD come from the germline V gene. The CDR3 spells CAISAGLAGPGHNEQFF. CDR3 DNA: TGTGCCATCAGTGCGGGACTAGCGGGCCCCGGACACAATGAGCAGTTCTTC.

This clone has more than one count but fewer than ten. The chain uses TRBV4-1 and TRBJ2-1; either TRBD1 or TRBD2 may fit D (6 bases each). CDR3 length: 15 residues. Trimming took 1 base from V and 5 from J, leaving 12 bases between them. Per germline, CDR1 MGHRA and CDR2 YSYEKL. The CDR3 region is CASSQGYRGHNEQFF. The DNA of the CDR3 is TGCGCCAGCAGCCAAGGTTACCGGGGGCACAATGAGCAGTTCTTC.

This clone turned up a few times. The V gene is TRBV20-1, the J gene TRBJ2-5; no clear D gene. Between the trimmed V and J ends, which lost 3 bases and 3 bases, there was a span of 5 bases. The CDR3 is 11 residues long. Germline-derived CDR1 and CDR2 are DFQATT and SNEGSKA (reference sequence). CDR3 bases: TGCAGTGCTAGTCAGGAAGAGACCCAGTACTTC. Protein sequence: CSASQEETQYF.

This clone was seen only a few times. The V and J genes are TRBV14 and TRBJ2-4, with D tentatively TRBD1 (6 bases). Germline V gene data show CDR1 as SGHDN and CDR2 as FVKESK. This CDR3 is built from 17 residues. The ends were cut back, 1 base at V and 1 base at J, with 14 bases in the middle. CDR3 sequence (DNA): TGTGCCAGCAGCCAAGGGGGGCTGCCATGGGCCAAAAACATTCAGTACTTC. This codes for CASSQGGLPWAKNIQYF.

The CDR3 loop reads CASSKSLLAGVPNEQFF. Here the CDR3 DNA reads TGTGCCAGCAGCAAATCCCTACTAGCGGGAGTACCCAATGAGCAGTTCTTC. This chain joins TRBV11-1 and TRBJ2-1; 11 bases are a match to TRBD2. This CDR3 is built from 17 residues. CDR1 SGHAT and CDR2 FQDESV come from the germline V gene (reference sequence). With 5 bases clipped from V and 6 bases from J, the junction kept 12 bases outside the gene matches.

This clone was seen a handful of times. The chain couples TRBV30 to TRBJ2-6, with D unresolved. This CDR3 is 14 amino acids long. The germline V and J ends were trimmed by 5 bases and 4 bases, with 12 bases remaining between them. The germline V gene has CDR1 GTSNPN and CDR2 SVGIG (reference sequence). The CDR3, as DNA: TGTGCCTGGGGCAGAAGGGCCGGGGCCAACGTCCTGACTTTC. As protein: CAWGRRAGANVLTF. Together with reference TRBV30 and TRBJ2-6, the CDR3 gives the full variable domain: SQTIHQWPATLVQPVGSPLSLECTVEGTSNPNLYWYRQAAGRGLQLLFYSVGIGQISSEVPQNLSASRPQDRQFILSSKKLLLSDSGFYLCAWGRRAGANVLTFGAGSRLTVL.

The rearrangement uses TRBV5-1 and TRBJ2-5, with 8 bases aligning to TRBD2. Germline CDR1 and CDR2: SGHRS and YFSETQ. J gave up 5 bases and V 4 bases, and 7 bases lay outside the gene matches. The CDR3 has 14 residues. DNA for the CDR3: TGCGCCAGCAGCCGATGGACTAGCAAGGAGACCCAGTACTTC. This encodes CASSRWTSKETQYF.

The gene calls are TRBV25-1 and TRBJ1-1; 8 bases line up with TRBD1. This CDR3 contains 13 residues. Germline V gives CDR1 MGHDK, CDR2 SYGVNS. With V trimmed by 7 bases and J by 0 bases, 1 base remained unmatched. CDR3 sequence reads: CASTTGVNTEAFF. Here the CDR3 DNA reads TGTGCCAGCACGACAGGGGTGAACACTGAAGCTTTCTTT.

The CDR3 here is CASSQSPVMNQPQHF. In DNA, the CDR3 is TGCGCCAGCAGTCAATCTCCAGTTATGAATCAGCCCCAGCATTTT. The chain employs TRBV23-1 and TRBJ1-5, with unresolved D. TRBV23-1 carries the ORF label, with uncertain function. CDR3 size: 15 residues. Deletions cut 0 bases from V and 4 bases from J, with 10 bases between.

V and J are TRBV14 and TRBJ1-6, with D hard to call. CDR1 and CDR2 from the germline V gene are SGHDN and FVKESK. The CDR3 totals 14 residues. V lost 4 bases, J lost 7 bases, and 11 bases lay in between. CDR3 in amino acids: CASSREVQNSPLHF. As DNA, the CDR3 is TGTGCCAGCAGCCGCGAGGTGCAGAATTCACCCCTCCACTTT.

The chain couples TRBV11-2 to TRBJ2-2; D is possibly TRBD2 (6 bases). Germline V gives CDR1 SGHAT, CDR2 FQNNGV. V gave up 6 bases and J gave up 1 base, with 12 bases separating them. There are 15 residues in the CDR3. In DNA, the CDR3 is TGTGCCAGCAGATCTTCTAGCGTGAACACCGGGGAGCTGTTTTTT. Translated: CASRSSSVNTGELFF.

This clone has only a few counts. The chain employs TRBV9 and TRBJ2-2; D is unclear. Looked up from germline, CDR1 is SGDLS and CDR2 is YYNGEE. The CDR3 consists of 14 residues. Trimming shortened V by 4 bases and J by 5 bases, and 12 bases separated the two germline ends. The CDR3 spells CASSLEWGTGELFF. CDR3 sequence (DNA): TGTGCCAGCAGCCTAGAATGGGGAACCGGGGAGCTGTTTTTT.

This clone was picked up a small number of times. The rearrangement links TRBV4-1 to TRBJ1-2; the match to TRBD1 covers 8 bases. The CDR3 has 14 amino acids. The germline CDR1 and CDR2 sequences are MGHRA and YSYEKL. Losses at the gene ends were 3 bases for V and 5 bases for J; bases not matched to a gene: 5. DNA for the CDR3: TGCGCCAGCAGCCAGCCAACAGGGGGGTATGGCTACACCTTC. As protein: CASSQPTGGYGYTF.

This clone has just a few counts. The rearrangement uses TRBV7-2 and TRBJ2-1; either TRBD1 or TRBD2 may fit D (5 bases each). Germline lookup yields CDR1 SGHTA and CDR2 FQGNSA. The CDR3 contains 14 residues. V lost 1 base, J lost 7 bases, and 11 bases lay in between. Here the CDR3 reads CASSLDGGLNEQFF. CDR3 coding DNA: TGTGCCAGCAGCTTAGATGGGGGTTTGAATGAGCAGTTCTTC.